The TCR beta chain described here comes from a study of shared clonotypes between healthy human individuals. Study-level points and caveats: Sequencing depth was a factor that was expected to affect clonotype sharing among donors.

Repertoires were generated with immunoSEQ multiplex PCR, while TCRdb's copy carries only in-frame clones and drops some. The data show nearly 500,000 clones, with approximately 80% seen just once and 13% held by the top ten. Donors were Caucasian adults residing in Nashville, Tennessee, USA. The germline V gene has CDR1 MDHEN and CDR2 SYDVKM. V lost 1 base to trimming and J lost 6 bases; unmatched junction nucleotides: 9. This CDR3 is 17 amino acids long. This clone was seen only a few times. Its antigen is currently unknown. The sample consisted of PBMCs. The TCR comes from a woman in her thirties or forties in good health. Some clones in this sample may be carry-over from other donors' samples. The rearrangement uses TRBV28 and TRBJ2-1; TRBD2 agrees at 10 bases. CDR3 sequence: CASSLFVGAGGGNEQFF. CDR3 bases: TGTGCCAGCAGTTTATTTGTGGGAGCGGGAGGGGGCAATGAGCAGTTCTTC.